Listed below are T cell receptor beta chains from one sample, sequenced in a study of OX40 agonist ivuxolimab in advanced cancers. This table comes from immunoSEQ multiplex PCR, and its TCRdb copy is limited to in-frame clones, with some not included. The data show around 37,000 clones, 65% to 90% seen once. The material sequenced was CD4+ or CD8+ T cells sorted from blood, taken in a trial of the OX40 agonist ivuxolimab. The receptors originated from an adult with an advanced solid tumor such as melanoma, head and neck, liver or kidney cancer. Each CDR3 is given with its conserved first and last residue. D genes are given only for firm matches. For some rows the clone size is stated as once, few or many, or as a class when expanded; others skip it.

clone_size d_call j_call v_call cdr3_nt cdr3_aa
NA NA TRBJ2-7 TRBV9 TGTGCCAGCAGCGTAGGACCGGGCTACGAGCAGTACTTC CASSVGPGYEQYF
NA NA TRBJ1-1 TRBV27 TGTGCCAGCAGTTTCGGGACGGACAACACTGAAGCTTTCTTT CASSFGTDNTEAFF
NA TRBD2 TRBJ2-1 TRBV5-4 TGTGCCAGCAAACCGGGACTAGTCAATGAGCAGTTCTTC CASKPGLVNEQFF
NA NA TRBJ1-2 TRBV5-8 TGTGCCAGCAGCTTGGAAGGCTACACCTTC CASSLEGYTF
once NA TRBJ2-1 TRBV7-2 TGTGCCAGCAGCGCCTCCGCGGCGCATACTAATGAGCAGTTCTTC CASSASAAHTNEQFF
NA NA TRBJ1-1 TRBV7-9 TGTGCCAGCAGCTTAGGGATACAGGGTCTGGGCACTGAAGCTTTCTTT CASSLGIQGLGTEAFF
NA NA TRBJ1-2 TRBV4-2 TGTGCCAGCAGCTTGGTGTCCGGGGTCGAAGATGGCTACACCTTC CASSLVSGVEDGYTF
NA TRBD2 TRBJ2-3 TRBV9 TGTGCCAGCAGCGGTCCGGGGGGGCTCCTCACAGATACGCAGTATTTT CASSGPGGLLTDTQYF
NA NA TRBJ2-7 TRBV27 TGTGCCAGCAGTGGCCCTGGACCCTCGAATCCATACGAGCAGTACTTC CASSGPGPSNPYEQYF
NA NA TRBJ2-1 TRBV4-1 TGCGCCAGCAGCCAAGGGGGACTGTACAATGAGCAGTTCTTC CASSQGGLYNEQFF
NA TRBD1 TRBJ2-4 TRBV7-9 TGTGCCAGCAGCTTAGATAACAGGGGAGTGGTAGGTGAAAACATTCAGTACTTC CASSLDNRGVVGENIQYF
NA NA TRBJ1-5 TRBV7-8 TGTGCCAGCAGCTTATATCGGGGGACCAATCAGCCCCAGCATTTT CASSLYRGTNQPQHF
NA NA TRBJ2-6 TRBV5-4 TGTGCCAGCAGCTTGAGATCTAGCTCTGGTGGGGCCAACGTCCTGACTTTC CASSLRSSSGGANVLTF
NA NA TRBJ1-2 TRBV6-1 TGTGCCAGCGAGGCAGGGTCGAACTATGGCTACACCTTC CASEAGSNYGYTF
few NA TRBJ1-2 TRBV4-1 TGCGCCAGCAGCCAAGATTGGGGGGGAGATGGCTACACCTTC CASSQDWGGDGYTF
NA NA TRBJ2-5 TRBV7-6 TGTGCCAGCAGTTCATGGGCGGGCCGACAAGAGACCCAGTACTTC CASSSWAGRQETQYF
NA NA TRBJ2-1 TRBV5-3 TGTGCCAGAAGACAGACAGGACCCAGGTTCGATGAGCAGTTCTTC CARRQTGPRFDEQFF
NA NA TRBJ1-5 TRBV6-1 TGTGCCAGCAGTTTGGGACTGGGCAATCAGCCCCAGCATTTT CASSLGLGNQPQHF
NA TRBD2 TRBJ2-2 TRBV6-1 TGTGCCAGCGCTGGACTAGTAGATACCGGGGAGCTGTTTTTT CASAGLVDTGELFF
NA NA TRBJ2-7 TRBV7-3 TGTGCCAGCAGCTTAGGGGGATCTGGCTACGAGCAGTACTTC CASSLGGSGYEQYF
NA NA TRBJ2-5 TRBV7-9 TGTGCCAGCAGCGCAATCCGGGGGTCCCTCCAAGAGACCCAGTACTTC CASSAIRGSLQETQYF
NA TRBD1 TRBJ2-7 TRBV27 TGTGCCAGCAGCCCCCCGGGGACAGGGCCCGAGCAGTACTTC CASSPPGTGPEQYF
NA NA TRBJ2-3 TRBV6-1 TGTGCCAGCCGATGGGGGCAGGGAGAGGTAGATACGCAGTATTTT CASRWGQGEVDTQYF
NA TRBD1 TRBJ2-3 TRBV7-9 TGTGCCAGCAGCTTAGCCCTATTGGACAGGGCAAACACAGATACGCAGTATTTT CASSLALLDRANTDTQYF
NA TRBD1 TRBJ2-7 TRBV7-2 TGTGCCAGCAGCTTGGCCGGGACAGGGGGGTCCTACGAGCAGTACTTC CASSLAGTGGSYEQYF
NA NA TRBJ1-1 TRBV9 TGTGCCAGCAGCGCCCGGACAGAGAACACTGAAGCTTTCTTT CASSARTENTEAFF
NA NA TRBJ1-2 TRBV2 TGTGCCAGCAGTGAAGCGCTAGGAATCGGGTATGGCTACACCTTC CASSEALGIGYGYTF
NA NA TRBJ2-1 TRBV6-4 TGTGCCAGCAGTCTTAGCGGAGGCGGCTACAATGAGCAGTTCTTC CASSLSGGGYNEQFF
few NA TRBJ1-1 TRBV5-4 TGTGCCAGCAGCTTGAGAGGGACTGAAGCTTTCTTT CASSLRGTEAFF
NA NA TRBJ2-7 TRBV27 TGTGCCAGCAGAGCTATAGAGTCAAAGTCCTACGAGCAGTACTTC CASRAIESKSYEQYF
many TRBD1 TRBJ2-1 TRBV27 TGTGCCAGCAGTTTAGCCGGGACAGGGGACAATGAGCAGTTCTTC CASSLAGTGDNEQFF
once NA TRBJ1-5 TRBV6-5 TGTGCCAGCAGTTACTCGATCAGGGAGGCCAATCAGCCCCAGCATTTT CASSYSIREANQPQHF
NA NA TRBJ2-1 TRBV28 TGTGCCAGCAGTTCCCATTGGGTAGCCAGCTCCTACAATGAGCAGTTCTTC CASSSHWVASSYNEQFF
NA NA TRBJ2-3 TRBV25-1 TGTGCCAGCAGTGAAGCTGGGGCAGGGTCAGATACGCAGTATTTT CASSEAGAGSDTQYF
NA NA TRBJ2-2 TRBV30 TGTGCCTGGGATGAGGCCAACACCGGGGAGCTGTTTTTT CAWDEANTGELFF
NA TRBD1 TRBJ1-2 TRBV2 TGTGCCAGTGGGGGACAGGGGAAGGGCTACACCTTC CASGGQGKGYTF
few NA TRBJ1-6 TRBV28 TGTGCCAGCAGCTCGGACATCCCAAGCTCCTATAATTCACCCCTCCACTTT CASSSDIPSSYNSPLHF
NA NA TRBJ2-3 TRBV29-1 TGCAGCCTTGTGAGCACAGATACGCAGTATTTT CSLVSTDTQYF
NA TRBD1 TRBJ2-7 TRBV28 TGTGCCAGCAGTCCTTTTGGGACAGGCTACGAGCAGTACTTC CASSPFGTGYEQYF
NA TRBD1 TRBJ2-2 TRBV5-1 TGCGCCAGCAGCAGCGACAGGGGAAGCACCGGGGAGCTGTTTTTT CASSSDRGSTGELFF
NA TRBD1 TRBJ2-3 TRBV9 TGTGCCAGCAGCGTACCGACAGAAGGGGGCGAGCCCTTTAGCACAGATACGCAGTATTTT CASSVPTEGGEPFSTDTQYF
NA NA TRBJ2-7 TRBV5-5 TGTGCCAGCAGCTTGTCCTGGGCGCCTAACGAGCAGTACTTC CASSLSWAPNEQYF
few NA TRBJ2-7 TRBV4-1 TGCGCCAGCAGCCTCACTGGGGGAAGAGAGCAGTACTTC CASSLTGGREQYF
NA NA TRBJ1-1 TRBV6-6 TGTGCCAGCAGTTTGAGTCCCGACACTGAAGCTTTCTTT CASSLSPDTEAFF
NA NA TRBJ2-1 TRBV6-4 TGTGCCAGCAGCGACTCAGGGGGGGACTACAATGAGCAGTTCTTC CASSDSGGDYNEQFF
medium-sized NA TRBJ2-7 TRBV7-9 TGTGCCAGCAGCTTTATGGGGGGCGCAAGTCCCTACGAGCAGTACTTC CASSFMGGASPYEQYF
NA NA TRBJ2-1 TRBV4-1 TGCGCCAGCAGTCACACGGACAATGAGCAGTTCTTC CASSHTDNEQFF
NA NA TRBJ2-7 TRBV7-2 TGTGCCAGCAGCTCCGGACCCCTCTACGAGCAGTACTTC CASSSGPLYEQYF
once TRBD2 TRBJ2-7 TRBV5-4 TGTGCCAGCAGCCCGGGGGGGCTAAGTCGCGAGCAGTACTTC CASSPGGLSREQYF
few NA TRBJ2-1 TRBV6-4 TGTGCCAGCAGTGATACCGAATCCCACAATGAGCAGTTCTTC CASSDTESHNEQFF
NA NA TRBJ1-2 TRBV7-9 TGTGCCAGCAGCTCCACAGGGATGGGTAACTATGGCTACACCTTC CASSSTGMGNYGYTF
NA TRBD1 TRBJ2-7 TRBV5-1 TGCGCCAGCAGCTCCCAGGGGGCGACGGGCCTCGACGAGCAGTACTTC CASSSQGATGLDEQYF
NA NA TRBJ1-1 TRBV11-2 TGTGCCAGCAGCCCCGACGGGGCGAACACTGAAGCTTTCTTT CASSPDGANTEAFF
few NA TRBJ1-2 TRBV6-1 TGTGCCAGCAGTTCCCAGGGAGGGTCTGGTGGCTACACCTTC CASSSQGGSGGYTF
NA NA TRBJ1-4 TRBV29-1 TGCAGCGCCGCTATAGGGACGGTGGACGAAAAACTGTTTTTT CSAAIGTVDEKLFF
NA NA TRBJ2-1 TRBV30 TGTGCCTGGAGTGTATCAGGGTTTAATGAGCAGTTCTTC CAWSVSGFNEQFF
NA TRBD1 TRBJ1-1 TRBV6-8 TGTGCCAGCAGCCTAAAACCCTCGACAGGGAAGAGGCCCCATGAAGCTTTCTTT CASSLKPSTGKRPHEAFF
few TRBD2 TRBJ2-1 TRBV29-1 TGCAGCGTTGATGGTCCGGGACTATACTACAATGAGCAGTTCTTC CSVDGPGLYYNEQFF